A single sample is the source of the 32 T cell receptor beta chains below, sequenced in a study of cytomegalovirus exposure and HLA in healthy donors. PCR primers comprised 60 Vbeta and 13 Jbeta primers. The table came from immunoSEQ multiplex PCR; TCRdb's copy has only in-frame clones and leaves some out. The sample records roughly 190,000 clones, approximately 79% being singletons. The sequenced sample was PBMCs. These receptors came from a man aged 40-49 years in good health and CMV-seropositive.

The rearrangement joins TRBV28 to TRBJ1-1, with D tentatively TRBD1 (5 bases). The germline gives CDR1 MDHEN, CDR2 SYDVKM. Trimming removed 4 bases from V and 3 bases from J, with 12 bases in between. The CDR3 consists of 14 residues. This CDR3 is CASSWQGGDTEAFF. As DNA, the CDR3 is TGTGCCAGCAGTTGGCAGGGTGGTGACACTGAAGCTTTCTTT. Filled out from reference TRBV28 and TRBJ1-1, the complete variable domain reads DVKVTQSSRYLVKRTGEKVFLECVQDMDHENMFWYRQDPGLGLRLIYFSYDVKMKEKGDIPEGYSVSREKKERFSLILESASTNQTSMYLCASSWQGGDTEAFFGQGTRLTVV.

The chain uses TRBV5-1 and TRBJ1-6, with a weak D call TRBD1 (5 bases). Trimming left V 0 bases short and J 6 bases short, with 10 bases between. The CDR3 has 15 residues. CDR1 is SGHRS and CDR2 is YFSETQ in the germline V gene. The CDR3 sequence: CASSLGDRLNSPLHF. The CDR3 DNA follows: TGCGCCAGCAGCTTGGGAGACAGACTTAATTCACCCCTCCACTTT.

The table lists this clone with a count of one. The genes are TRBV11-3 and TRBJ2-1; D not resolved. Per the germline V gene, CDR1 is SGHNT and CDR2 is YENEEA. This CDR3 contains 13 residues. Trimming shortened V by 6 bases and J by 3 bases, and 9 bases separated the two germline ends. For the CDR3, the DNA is TGTGCCAGCAGTCGAACAGTCTACAATGAGCAGTTCTTC. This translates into CASSRTVYNEQFF.

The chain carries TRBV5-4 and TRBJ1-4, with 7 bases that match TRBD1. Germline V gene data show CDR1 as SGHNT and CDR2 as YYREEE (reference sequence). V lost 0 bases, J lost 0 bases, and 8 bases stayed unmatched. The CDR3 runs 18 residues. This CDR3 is CASSLVSGTVTTNEKLFF. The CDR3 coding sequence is TGTGCCAGCAGCTTGGTATCCGGGACAGTTACAACTAATGAAAAACTGTTTTTT.

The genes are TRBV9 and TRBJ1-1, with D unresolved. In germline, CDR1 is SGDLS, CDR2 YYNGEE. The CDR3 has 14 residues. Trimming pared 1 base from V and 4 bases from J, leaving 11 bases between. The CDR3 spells CASSVTTVGTEAFF. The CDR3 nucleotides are TGTGCCAGCAGCGTAACTACGGTGGGCACTGAAGCTTTCTTT. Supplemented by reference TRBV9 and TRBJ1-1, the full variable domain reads DSGVTQTPKHLITATGQRVTLRCSPRSGDLSVYWYQQSLDQGLQFLIQYYNGEERAKGNILERFSAQQFPDLHSELNLSSLELGDSALYFCASSVTTVGTEAFFGQGTRLTVV.

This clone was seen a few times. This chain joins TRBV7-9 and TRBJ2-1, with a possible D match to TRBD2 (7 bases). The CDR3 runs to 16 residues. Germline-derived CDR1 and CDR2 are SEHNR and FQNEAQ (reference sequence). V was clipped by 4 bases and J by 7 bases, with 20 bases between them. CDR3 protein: CASSSQPAKGGNEQFF. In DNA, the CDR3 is TGTGCCAGCAGCTCTCAGCCGGCGAAGGGGGGGAATGAGCAGTTCTTC.

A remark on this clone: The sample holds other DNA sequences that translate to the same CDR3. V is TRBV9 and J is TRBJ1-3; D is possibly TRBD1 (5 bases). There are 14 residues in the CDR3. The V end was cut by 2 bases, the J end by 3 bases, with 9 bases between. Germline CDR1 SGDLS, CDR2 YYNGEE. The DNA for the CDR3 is TGTGCCAGCAGCGTCGGGGGGTTTGGAAACACCATATATTTT. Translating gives CASSVGGFGNTIYF.

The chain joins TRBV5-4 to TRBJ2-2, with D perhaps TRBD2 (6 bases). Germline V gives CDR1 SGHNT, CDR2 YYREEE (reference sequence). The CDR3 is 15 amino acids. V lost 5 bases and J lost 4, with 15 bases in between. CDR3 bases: TGTGCCAGCAGTTGGGAGGCCCGGGGCACCGGGGAGCTGTTTTTT. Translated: CASSWEARGTGELFF.

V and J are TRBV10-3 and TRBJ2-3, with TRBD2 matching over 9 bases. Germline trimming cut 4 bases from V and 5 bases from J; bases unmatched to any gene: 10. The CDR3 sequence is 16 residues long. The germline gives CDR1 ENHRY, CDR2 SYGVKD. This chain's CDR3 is CAISGRAGGPGDTQYF. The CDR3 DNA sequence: TGTGCCATCAGTGGACGGGCGGGGGGGCCGGGAGATACGCAGTATTTT.

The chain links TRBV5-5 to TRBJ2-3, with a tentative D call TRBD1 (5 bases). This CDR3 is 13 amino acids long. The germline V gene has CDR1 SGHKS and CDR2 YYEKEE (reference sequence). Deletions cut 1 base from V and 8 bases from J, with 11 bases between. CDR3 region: CASSLHQGSTQYF. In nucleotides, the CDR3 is TGTGCCAGCAGCTTGCATCAGGGTAGTACGCAGTATTTT.

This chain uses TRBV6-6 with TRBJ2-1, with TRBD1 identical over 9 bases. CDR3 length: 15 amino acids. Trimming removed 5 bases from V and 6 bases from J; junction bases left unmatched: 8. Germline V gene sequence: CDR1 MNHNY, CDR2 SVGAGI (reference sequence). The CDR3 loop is CASSTPGTGTNEQFF. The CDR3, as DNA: TGTGCCAGCAGTACCCCCGGGACAGGGACCAATGAGCAGTTCTTC.

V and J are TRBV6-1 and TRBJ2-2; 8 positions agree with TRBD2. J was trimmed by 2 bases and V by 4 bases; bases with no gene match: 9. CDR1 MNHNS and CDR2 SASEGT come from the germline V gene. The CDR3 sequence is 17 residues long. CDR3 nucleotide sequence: TGTGCCAGCAGTGGTAAAGGCGGGGGGATCAACACCGGGGAGCTGTTTTTT. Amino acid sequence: CASSGKGGGINTGELFF.

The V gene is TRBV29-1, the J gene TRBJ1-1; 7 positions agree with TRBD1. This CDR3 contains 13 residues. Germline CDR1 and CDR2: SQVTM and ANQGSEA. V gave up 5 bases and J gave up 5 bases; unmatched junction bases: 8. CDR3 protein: CSVFAGGWTEAFF. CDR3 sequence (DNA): TGCAGCGTTTTCGCAGGGGGATGGACTGAAGCTTTCTTT.

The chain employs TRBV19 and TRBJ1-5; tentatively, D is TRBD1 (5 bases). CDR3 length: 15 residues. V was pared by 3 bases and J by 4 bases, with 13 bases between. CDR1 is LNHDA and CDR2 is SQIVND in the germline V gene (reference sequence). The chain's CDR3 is CASSIVREGNQPQHF. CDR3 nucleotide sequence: TGTGCCAGTAGTATCGTCAGGGAAGGAAATCAGCCCCAGCATTTT.

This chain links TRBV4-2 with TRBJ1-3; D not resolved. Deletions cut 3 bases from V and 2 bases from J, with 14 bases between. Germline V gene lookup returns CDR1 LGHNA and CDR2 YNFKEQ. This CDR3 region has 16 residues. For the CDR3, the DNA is TGTGCCAGCAGCCAGGCCAGAGGCGGGGCTGGAAACACCATATATTTT. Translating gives CASSQARGGAGNTIYF.

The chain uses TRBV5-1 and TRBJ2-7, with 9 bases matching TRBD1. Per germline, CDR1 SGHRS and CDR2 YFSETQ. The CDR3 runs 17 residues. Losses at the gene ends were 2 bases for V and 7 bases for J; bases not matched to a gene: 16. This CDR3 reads CASSFASGTGGTGEQYF. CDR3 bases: TGCGCCAGCAGCTTCGCCTCCGGCACAGGGGGCACGGGGGAGCAGTACTTC.

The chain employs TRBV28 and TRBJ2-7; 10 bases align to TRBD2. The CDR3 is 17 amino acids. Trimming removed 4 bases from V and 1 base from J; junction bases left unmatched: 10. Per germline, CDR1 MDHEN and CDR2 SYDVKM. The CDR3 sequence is CASSSRGVAGGSYEQYF. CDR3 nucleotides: TGTGCCAGCAGTTCCCGGGGTGTAGCGGGGGGATCCTACGAGCAGTACTTC.

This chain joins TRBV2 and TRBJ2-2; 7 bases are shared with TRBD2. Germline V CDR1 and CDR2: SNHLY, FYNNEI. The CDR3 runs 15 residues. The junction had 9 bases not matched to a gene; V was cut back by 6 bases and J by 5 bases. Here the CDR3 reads CASRWNGGRTGELFF. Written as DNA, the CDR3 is TGTGCCAGCAGGTGGAACGGGGGGAGGACCGGGGAGCTGTTTTTT.

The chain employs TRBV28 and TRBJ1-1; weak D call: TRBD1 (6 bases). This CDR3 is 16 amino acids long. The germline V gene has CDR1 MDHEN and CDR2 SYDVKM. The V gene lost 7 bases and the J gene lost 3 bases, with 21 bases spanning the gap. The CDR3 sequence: CASISTGTSPYTEAFF. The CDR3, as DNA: TGTGCCAGCATTTCAACCGGGACAAGTCCTTACACTGAAGCTTTCTTT.

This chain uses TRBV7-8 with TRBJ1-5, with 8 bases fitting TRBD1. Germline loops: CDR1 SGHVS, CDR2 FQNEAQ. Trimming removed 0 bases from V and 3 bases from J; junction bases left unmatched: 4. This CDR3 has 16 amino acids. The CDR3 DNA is TGTGCCAGCAGCTTAGCGGGACAGGCCCCCAATCAGCCCCAGCATTTT. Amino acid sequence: CASSLAGQAPNQPQHF. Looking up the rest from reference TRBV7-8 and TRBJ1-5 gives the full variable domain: GAGVSQSPRYKVAKRGQDVALRCDPISGHVSLFWYQQALGQGPEFLTYFQNEAQLDKSGLPSDRFFAERPEGSVSTLKIQRTQQEDSAVYLCASSLAGQAPNQPQHFGDGTRLSIL.

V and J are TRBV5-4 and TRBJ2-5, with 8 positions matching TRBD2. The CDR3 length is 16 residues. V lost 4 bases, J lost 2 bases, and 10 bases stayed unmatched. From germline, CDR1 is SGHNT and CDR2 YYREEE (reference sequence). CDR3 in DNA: TGTGCCAGCAGCCGGGGGGGACTAGTGGGGCAAGAGACCCAGTACTTC. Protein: CASSRGGLVGQETQYF.

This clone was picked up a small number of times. CDR3 coding DNA: TGTGCCAGCAGGACTAGAATAGAGACCCAGTACTTC. Translating it yields CASRTRIETQYF. V and J are TRBV28 and TRBJ2-5, with TRBD2 as a possible D gene (6 bases). The CDR3 runs 12 residues. V was cut by 6 bases and J by 4 bases, with 9 bases left in between. CDR1 and CDR2 from the germline V gene are MDHEN and SYDVKM.

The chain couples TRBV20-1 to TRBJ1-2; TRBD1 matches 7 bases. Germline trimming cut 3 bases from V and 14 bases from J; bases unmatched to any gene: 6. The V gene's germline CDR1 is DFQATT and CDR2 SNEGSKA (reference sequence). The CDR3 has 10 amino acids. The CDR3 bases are TGCAGTGCTAGCCGCCAGGGGGTAACCTTC. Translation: CSASRQGVTF.

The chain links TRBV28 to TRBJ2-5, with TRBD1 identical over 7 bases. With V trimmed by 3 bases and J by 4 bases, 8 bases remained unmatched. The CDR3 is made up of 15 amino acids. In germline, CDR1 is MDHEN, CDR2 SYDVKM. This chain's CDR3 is CASSFQQGRTETQYF. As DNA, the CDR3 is TGTGCCAGCAGTTTCCAACAGGGGCGTACAGAGACCCAGTACTTC.

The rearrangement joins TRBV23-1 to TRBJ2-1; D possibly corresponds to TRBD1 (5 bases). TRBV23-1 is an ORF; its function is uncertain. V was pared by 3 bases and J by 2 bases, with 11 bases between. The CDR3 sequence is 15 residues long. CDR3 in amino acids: CASSQGRNPYNEQFF. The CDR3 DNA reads TGCGCCAGCAGTCAGGGGCGGAATCCCTACAATGAGCAGTTCTTC.

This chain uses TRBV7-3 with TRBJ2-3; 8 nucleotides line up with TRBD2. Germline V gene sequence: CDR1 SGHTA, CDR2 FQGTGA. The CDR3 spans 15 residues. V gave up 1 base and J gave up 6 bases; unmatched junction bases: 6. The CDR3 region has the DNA TGTGCCAGCAGCTTAAGTCTAGCGGGTGTTGATACGCAGTATTTT. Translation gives CASSLSLAGVDTQYF.

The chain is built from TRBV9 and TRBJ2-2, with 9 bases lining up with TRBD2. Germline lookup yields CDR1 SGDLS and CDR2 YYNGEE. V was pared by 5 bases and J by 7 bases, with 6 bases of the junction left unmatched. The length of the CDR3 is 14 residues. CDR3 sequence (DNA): TGTGCCAGCAGGGGTAGCGGGGGCGACGGGGAGCTGTTTTTT. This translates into CASRGSGGDGELFF. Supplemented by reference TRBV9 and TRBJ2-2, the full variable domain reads DSGVTQTPKHLITATGQRVTLRCSPRSGDLSVYWYQQSLDQGLQFLIQYYNGEERAKGNILERFSAQQFPDLHSELNLSSLELGDSALYFCASRGSGGDGELFFGEGSRLTVL.

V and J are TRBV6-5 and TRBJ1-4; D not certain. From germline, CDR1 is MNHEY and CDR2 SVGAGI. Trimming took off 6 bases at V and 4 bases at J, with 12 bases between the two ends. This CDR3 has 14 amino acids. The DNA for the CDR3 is TGTGCCAGCAGGCTGGGCAGGTTTAATGAAAAACTGTTTTTT. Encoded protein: CASRLGRFNEKLFF.

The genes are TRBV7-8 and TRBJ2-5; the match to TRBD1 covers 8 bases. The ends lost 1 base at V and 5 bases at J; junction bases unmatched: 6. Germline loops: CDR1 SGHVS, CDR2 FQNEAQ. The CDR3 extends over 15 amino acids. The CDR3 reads CASSLGRQGWETQYF. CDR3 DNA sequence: TGTGCCAGCAGCTTAGGGAGACAGGGGTGGGAGACCCAGTACTTC.

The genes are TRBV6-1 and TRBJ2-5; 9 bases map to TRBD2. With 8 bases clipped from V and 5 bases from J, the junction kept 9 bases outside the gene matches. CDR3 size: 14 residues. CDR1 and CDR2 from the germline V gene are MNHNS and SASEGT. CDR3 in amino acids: CASQSRGGVETQYF. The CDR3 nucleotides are TGTGCCAGCCAAAGCCGCGGGGGGGTGGAGACCCAGTACTTC.

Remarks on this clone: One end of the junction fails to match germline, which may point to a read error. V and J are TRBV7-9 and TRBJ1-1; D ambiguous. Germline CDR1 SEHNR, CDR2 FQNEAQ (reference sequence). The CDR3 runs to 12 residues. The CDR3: CASSLTSTVWVF. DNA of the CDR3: TGTGCCAGCAGCTTAACCTCAACAGTATGGGTCTTT. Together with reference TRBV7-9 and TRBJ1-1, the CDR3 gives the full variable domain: DTGVSQNPRHKITKRGQNVTFRCDPISEHNRLYWYRQTLGQGPEFLTYFQNEAQLEKSRLLSDRFSAERPKGSFSTLEIQRTEQGDSAMYLCASSLTSTVWVFGQGTRLTVV.

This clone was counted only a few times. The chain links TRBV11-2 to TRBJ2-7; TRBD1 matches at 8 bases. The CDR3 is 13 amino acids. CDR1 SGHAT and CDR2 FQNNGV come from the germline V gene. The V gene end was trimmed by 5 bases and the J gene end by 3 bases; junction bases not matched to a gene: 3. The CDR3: CASSRTGFYEQYF. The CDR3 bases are TGTGCCAGCAGCCGGACAGGGTTCTACGAGCAGTACTTC.